This T cell receptor beta chain was recovered during a study of tumor and adjacent non-tumor tissue in lung cancer. No cell sorting was done before RNA was extracted from the tissue. This non-tumor lung sample came from over 3 cm beyond the tumor edge. Three rounds of nested PCR, following a modified ARM-PCR protocol, produced the TCRbeta library. From the multiplex PCR reads, TCRdb called clonotypes with MiXCR, one entry per CDR3 protein. The sample has fewer than 90,000 distinct CDR3 sequences, more than 75% seen once. The CDR3 has 18 amino acids. Losses at the gene ends were 6 bases for V and 0 bases for J; bases not matched to a gene: 14. Germline V gives CDR1 LNHDA, CDR2 SQIVND (reference sequence). General study findings and limits: Higher tumor TCR diversity was associated with shorter survival. Compared with tumor, normal lung showed significantly lower TCR diversity.

Concerning this clonotype itself: Its cognate antigen is unknown.

This clonotype originated in a woman aged 45-65 years with non-small cell lung cancer. The sequenced sample consisted of distant non-tumor lung tissue. V gene TRBV19 combines with J gene TRBJ2-1, with 7 bases fitting TRBD2. The CDR3 loop reads CASSRPGLTGPSYNEQFF. Here the CDR3 DNA reads TGTGCCAGTAGCCGACCGGGACTAACGGGCCCCTCCTACAATGAGCAGTTCTTC.